The following is a T cell receptor (beta chain) sequence with its context. Its target is not known. Full-length variable regions came from constant-region reverse primers plus semi-nested Nested Universal Primer A PCR. A single record per CDR3 protein comes from TCRdb applying MiXCR to the 5' RACE reads. The sample has more than 40,000 distinct CDR3 sequences, approximately 31% seen once. Whole-study results and caveats: The larger-cohort validation was restricted to a single TCR beta V-J rearrangement rather than whole repertoires.

The memory fraction was CD4+CD45RO+CD25- cells. Sequences were obtained from memory CD4+ T cells sorted from a lymph node. Subset of the sample: memory CD4+ T cells, CD4+CD45RO+CD25-. The clonotype originates from a female donor with breast cancer.

CDR3 bases: TGCAGTGCTAAGGACTTCTCCTACGAGCAGTACTTC. Amino acids: CSAKDFSYEQYF. This sequence joins TRBV20-1 and TRBJ2-7; possibly TRBD2 for D (5 bases). Looked up from germline, CDR1 is DFQATT and CDR2 is SNEGSKA (reference sequence). The CDR3 totals 12 residues. V was shortened by 4 bases and J by 0 bases, with 7 bases between the two germline ends.